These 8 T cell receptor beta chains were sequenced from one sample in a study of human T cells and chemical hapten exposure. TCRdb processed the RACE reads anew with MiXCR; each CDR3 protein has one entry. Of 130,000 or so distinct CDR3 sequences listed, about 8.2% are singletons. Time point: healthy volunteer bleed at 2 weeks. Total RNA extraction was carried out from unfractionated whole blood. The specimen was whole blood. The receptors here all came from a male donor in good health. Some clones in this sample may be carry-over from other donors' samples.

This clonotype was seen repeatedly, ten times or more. Written as DNA, the CDR3 is TGTGCCAGCAGCTTAGATCTACAGGGGGCGAAGGCAGATACGCAGTATTTT. This encodes CASSLDLQGAKADTQYF. The chain has TRBV7-9 and TRBJ2-3; TRBD1 aligns across 9 bases. This CDR3 spans 17 amino acids. Germline V gene data show CDR1 as SEHNR and CDR2 as FQNEAQ (reference sequence). Unmatched junction bases numbered 9, after V lost 1 base and J lost 4 bases.

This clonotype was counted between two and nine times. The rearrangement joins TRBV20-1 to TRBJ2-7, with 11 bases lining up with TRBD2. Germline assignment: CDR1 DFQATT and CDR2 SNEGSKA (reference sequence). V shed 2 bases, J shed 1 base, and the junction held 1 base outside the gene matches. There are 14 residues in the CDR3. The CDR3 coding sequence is TGCAGTGCTAGACTAGCGGGAGGTTCCTACGAGCAGTACTTC. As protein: CSARLAGGSYEQYF.

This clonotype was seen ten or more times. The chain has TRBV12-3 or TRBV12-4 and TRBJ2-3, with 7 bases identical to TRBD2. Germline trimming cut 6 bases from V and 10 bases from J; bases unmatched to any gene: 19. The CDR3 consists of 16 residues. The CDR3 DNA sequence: TGTGCCAGCAGCCCGCGTGGGTCTGCGGGAGCTGGTGCGCAGTATTTT. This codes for CASSPRGSAGAGAQYF.

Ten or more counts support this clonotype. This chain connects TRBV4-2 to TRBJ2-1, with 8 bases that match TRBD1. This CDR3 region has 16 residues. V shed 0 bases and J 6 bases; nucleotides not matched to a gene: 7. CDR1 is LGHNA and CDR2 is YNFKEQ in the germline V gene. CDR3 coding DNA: TGTGCCAGCAGCCAAGATATCGAACAGGGGGGCAATGAGCAGTTCTTC. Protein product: CASSQDIEQGGNEQFF.

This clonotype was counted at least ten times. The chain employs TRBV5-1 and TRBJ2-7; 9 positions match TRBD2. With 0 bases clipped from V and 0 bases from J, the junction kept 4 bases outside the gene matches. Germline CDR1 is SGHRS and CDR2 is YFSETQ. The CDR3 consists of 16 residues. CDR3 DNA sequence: TGCGCCAGCAGCTTGGTGGCTAGCGGGACCTCCTACGAGCAGTACTTC. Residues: CASSLVASGTSYEQYF.

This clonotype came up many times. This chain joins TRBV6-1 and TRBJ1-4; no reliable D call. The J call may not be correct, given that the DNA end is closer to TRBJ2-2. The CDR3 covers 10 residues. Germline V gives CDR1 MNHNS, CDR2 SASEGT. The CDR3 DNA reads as TGTGCCAGCAGTCGAACGGAGCTGTTTTTT. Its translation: CASSRTELFF.

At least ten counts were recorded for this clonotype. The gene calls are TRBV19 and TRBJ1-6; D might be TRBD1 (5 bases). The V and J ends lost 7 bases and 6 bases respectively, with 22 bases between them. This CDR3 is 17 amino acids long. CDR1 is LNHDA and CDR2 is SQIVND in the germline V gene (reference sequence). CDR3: CASNKGPRTASNSPLHF. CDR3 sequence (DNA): TGTGCCAGTAATAAGGGGCCGAGAACTGCCTCTAATTCACCCCTCCACTTT.

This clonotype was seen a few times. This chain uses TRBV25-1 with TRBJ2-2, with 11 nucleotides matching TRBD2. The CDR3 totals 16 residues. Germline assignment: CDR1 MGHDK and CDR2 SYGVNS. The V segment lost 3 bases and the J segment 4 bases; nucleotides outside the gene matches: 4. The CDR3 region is CASSDLAGGATGELFF. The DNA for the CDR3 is TGTGCCAGCAGTGATCTAGCGGGAGGAGCCACCGGGGAGCTGTTTTTT.